This T cell receptor (beta chain) is drawn from a study of shared clonotypes between healthy human individuals. General study points: All-four-donor shared clonotypes had higher generation probabilities than non-shared clonotypes did.

Only CD45RO-negative cells positively selected for CCR7 counted as naive CD8 cells, so terminally differentiated effector memory CD45RA+ cells were excluded. Profiling relied on immunoSEQ multiplex PCR, and the TCRdb table lists in-frame clones only, not all of them. The sample yields 1.5 million to 2.5 million clones, approximately 95% seen once. In regard to this clone: Its antigen is as yet unknown.

The clonotype comes from a man between 18 and 35 years old in good health. The sequenced sample consisted of naive CD8+ T cells sorted from blood.

The CDR3 loop is CASSKTGAWLAGGSCLVNNEQFF. CDR3 sequence (DNA): TGTGCCAGCAGCAAAACGGGGGCCTGGCTAGCGGGAGGTTCGTGCCTAGTCAACAATGAGCAGTTCTTC. The chain links TRBV21-1 to TRBJ2-1; TRBD2, as called in the table, went unchecked against the DNA. TRBV21-1 is a pseudogene. CDR3 length: 23 residues.